This T cell receptor (beta chain) emerged from a study of T cell changes during pregnancy in multiple sclerosis. V was clipped by 1 base and J by 6 bases, with 10 bases between them. This CDR3 contains 15 residues. CDR1 and CDR2 from the germline V gene are MNHNS and SASEGT. Only in-frame clones appear in the TCRdb table, and some are missing; sequencing was by immunoSEQ multiplex PCR. Among fewer than 140,000 clones listed, 85% to 95% were seen once. This specimen was peripheral blood, taken after pregnancy. This receptor was obtained from a female donor with multiple sclerosis, enrolled in a pregnancy study. This chain links TRBV6-1 with TRBJ1-6, with D tentatively TRBD1 (5 bases). CDR3 residues: CASSEGQGRNSPLHF. CDR3 bases: TGTGCCAGCAGTGAAGGCCAGGGCCGTAATTCACCCCTCCACTTT.